This paragraph reports one T cell receptor (beta chain). Its antigen is currently unknown. V was shortened by 8 bases and J by 5 bases, with 16 bases between the two germline ends. Germline assignment: CDR1 MNHNS and CDR2 SASEGT. The CDR3 covers 13 residues. Some clones are missing from TCRdb's copy, which holds only in-frame ones; the method was immunoSEQ multiplex PCR. The table records about 12,000 clones, 89% of them present only once. This record comes from a study of lymphopenia after photon versus proton radiotherapy. The study, taken as a whole, reports: Relative stability marked proton patients; photon patients lost diversity and naive cells.

Sample: peripheral blood, taken from a patient treated with proton-based radiotherapy. The J gene is TRBJ2-7, the V gene TRBV6-1, with D perhaps TRBD1 (5 bases). This TCR was recovered from a man aged 60 to 75 with pancreatic cancer. The CDR3 DNA sequence: TGTGCCAGCTCTGAGGCAGGGCCTCACGAGCAGTACTTC. Protein: CASSEAGPHEQYF.